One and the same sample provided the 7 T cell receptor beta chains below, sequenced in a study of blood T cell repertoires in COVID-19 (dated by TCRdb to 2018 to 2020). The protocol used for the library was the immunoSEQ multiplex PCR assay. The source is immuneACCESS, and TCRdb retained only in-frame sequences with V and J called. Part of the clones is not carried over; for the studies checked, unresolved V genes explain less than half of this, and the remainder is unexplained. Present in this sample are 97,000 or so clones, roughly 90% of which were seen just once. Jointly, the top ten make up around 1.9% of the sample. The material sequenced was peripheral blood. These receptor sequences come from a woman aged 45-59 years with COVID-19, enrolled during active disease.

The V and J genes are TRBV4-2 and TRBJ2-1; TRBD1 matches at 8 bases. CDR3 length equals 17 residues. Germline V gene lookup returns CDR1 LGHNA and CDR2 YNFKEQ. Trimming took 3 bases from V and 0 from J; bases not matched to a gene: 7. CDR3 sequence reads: CASSHLTGTGSYNEQFF. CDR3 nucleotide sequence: TGTGCCAGCAGCCACCTCACCGGGACAGGCTCCTACAATGAGCAGTTCTTC.

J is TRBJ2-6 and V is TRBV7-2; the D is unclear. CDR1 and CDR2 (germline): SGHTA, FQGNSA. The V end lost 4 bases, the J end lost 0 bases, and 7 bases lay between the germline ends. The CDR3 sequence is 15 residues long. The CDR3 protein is CASSSLSSGANVLTF. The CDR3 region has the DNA TGTGCCAGCAGCTCCCTGAGCTCTGGGGCCAACGTCCTGACTTTC. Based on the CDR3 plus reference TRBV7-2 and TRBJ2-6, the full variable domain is GAGVSQSPSNKVTEKGKDVELRCDPISGHTALYWYRQSLGQGLEFLIYFQGNSAPDKSGLPSDRFSAERTGGSVSTLTIQRTQQEDSAVYLCASSSLSSGANVLTFGAGSRLTVL.

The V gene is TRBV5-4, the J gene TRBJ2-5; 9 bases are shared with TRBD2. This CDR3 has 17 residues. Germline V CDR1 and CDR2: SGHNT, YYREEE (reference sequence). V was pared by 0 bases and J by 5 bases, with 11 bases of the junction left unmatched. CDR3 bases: TGTGCCAGCAGCTTGGCTGCTAGGCGGGGGGGCCGGGAGACCCAGTACTTC. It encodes CASSLAARRGGRETQYF. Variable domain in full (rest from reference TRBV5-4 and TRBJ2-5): ETGVTQSPTHLIKTRGQQVTLRCSSQSGHNTVSWYQQALGQGPQFIFQYYREEENGRGNFPPRFSGLQFPNYSSELNVNALELDDSALYLCASSLAARRGGRETQYFGPGTRLLVL.

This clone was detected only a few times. The CDR3 DNA reads TGTGCCAGCAGCCAAGATCTCGGGAAGACGATTGTCGGAAACACCATATATTTT. This codes for CASSQDLGKTIVGNTIYF. The gene calls are TRBV3-1 (or the pseudogene TRBV3-2) and TRBJ1-3; D ambiguous. The CDR3 loop spans 18 amino acids. The germline V gene encodes CDR1 LGHDT and CDR2 YNNKEL (reference sequence). V was cut by 0 bases and J by 4 bases, with 19 bases left in between.

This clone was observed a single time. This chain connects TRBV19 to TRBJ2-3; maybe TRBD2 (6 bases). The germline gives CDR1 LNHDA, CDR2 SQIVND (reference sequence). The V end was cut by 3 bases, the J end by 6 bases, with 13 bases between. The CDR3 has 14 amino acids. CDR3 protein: CASSIRRGGDTQYF. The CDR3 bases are TGTGCCAGTAGTATTCGGCGGGGTGGGGATACGCAGTATTTT.

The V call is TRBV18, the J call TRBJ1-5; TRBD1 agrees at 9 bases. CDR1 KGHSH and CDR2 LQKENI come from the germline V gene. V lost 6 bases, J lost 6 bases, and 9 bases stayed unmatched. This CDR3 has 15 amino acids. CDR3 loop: CASSSGGQGSQPQHF. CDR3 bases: TGTGCCAGCTCCAGTGGGGGACAGGGAAGTCAGCCCCAGCATTTT. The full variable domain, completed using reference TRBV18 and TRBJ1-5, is NAGVMQNPRHLVRRRGQEARLRCSPMKGHSHVYWYRQLPEEGLKFMVYLQKENIIDESGMPKERFSAEFPKEGPSILRIQQVVRGDSAAYFCASSSGGQGSQPQHFGDGTRLSIL.

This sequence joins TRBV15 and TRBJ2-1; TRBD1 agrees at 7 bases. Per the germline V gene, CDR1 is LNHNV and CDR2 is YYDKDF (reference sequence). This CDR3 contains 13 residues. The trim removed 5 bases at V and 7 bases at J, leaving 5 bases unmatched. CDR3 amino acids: CATSQRTGNEQFF. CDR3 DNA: TGTGCCACCAGCCAACGGACAGGTAATGAGCAGTTCTTC.